This T cell receptor (beta chain) was captured by sequencing in a study of blood T cells in healthy people across ages. Using a J-beta primer mix together with a sample-barcoded 5' primer, a second PCR was run for roughly 7 to 11 cycles. Each of the samples gave a minimum of 3 million paired-end reads that contained CDR3. TCRdb re-derived calls from the 5' RACE reads in MiXCR, one entry per CDR3 protein. This sample has 1.8 million or so distinct CDR3 sequences; roughly two fifths occur once, and the top ten carry roughly 24%. This CDR3 region has 15 residues. Germline loops: CDR1 SEHNR, CDR2 FQNEAQ (reference sequence). About this clonotype itself: One end of the junction fails to match germline, which may point to a read error.

The sequence was collected from a human donor in good health. Material: blood. The rearrangement joins TRBV7-9 to TRBJ1-1, with TRBD1 matching over 11 bases. CDR3: CACSSFGTGGVEAFF. In nucleotides, the CDR3 is TGTGCCTGCAGCTCCTTCGGGACAGGGGGTGTGGAAGCTTTCTTT.